The rows below give T cell receptor beta chains drawn from one sample of a study of cytomegalovirus exposure and HLA in healthy donors. Sequenced by immunoSEQ multiplex PCR; TCRdb stores in-frame clones only, minus some. The repertoire has about 110,000 clones, 70% to 85% of them found once; the top ten carry roughly 0.79%. The sequenced sample consisted of PBMCs. All receptors derive from a boy aged 5-17 years in good health and CMV-seronegative. The CDR3 runs from the conserved cysteine through the conserved F or W. D genes are given only for firm matches. A clone size is listed for some rows: how often the clone was seen (once, few, many), or a class if it is expanded.

D	V	size	J	DNA	CDR3
-	TRBV6-9	once	TRBJ1-1	TGTGCCAGCAGTTATGATAGGGGGGGAACTGAAGCTTTCTTT	CASSYDRGGTEAFF
TRBD1	TRBV4-2	few	TRBJ1-4	TGTGCCAGCAGCCAAGATCGGGGACAGGGGGGTGAAAAACTGTTTTTT	CASSQDRGQGGEKLFF
-	TRBV15	-	TRBJ2-3	TGTGCCACCAGCAGAGCGGGGGGCCCAGATACGCAGTATTTT	CATSRAGGPDTQYF
TRBD1	TRBV9	-	TRBJ1-5	TGTGCCAGCAGCTCCGGCGGAGGGGGCTATCAGCCCCAGCATTTT	CASSSGGGGYQPQHF
-	TRBV6-5	-	TRBJ2-7	TGTGCCAGCAGTTACTTTAGCTCCTACGAGCAGTACTTC	CASSYFSSYEQYF
-	TRBV6-1	-	TRBJ2-7	TGTGCCAGCAATAACGGCTACGAGCAGTACTTC	CASNNGYEQYF
-	TRBV5-4	-	TRBJ1-2	TGTGCCAGCAGCTCACCTGACAAGGGGTTTACAGACTATGGCTACACCTTC	CASSSPDKGFTDYGYTF
-	TRBV7-6	-	TRBJ2-6	TGTGCCAGCAGCTTAGTCTCTCTAACTGGGGCCAACGTCCTGACTTTC	CASSLVSLTGANVLTF
TRBD1	TRBV7-9	-	TRBJ1-2	TGTGCCAGCAGCTTCCGGGACAGGGCGGACTATGGCTACACCTTC	CASSFRDRADYGYTF
TRBD1	TRBV7-2	-	TRBJ1-4	TGTGCCAGCAGCCTAGACAGGGTAGCTGAAAAACTGTTTTTT	CASSLDRVAEKLFF
-	TRBV7-2	-	TRBJ1-2	TGTGCCAGCAGCCAGACAGCTAACTATGGCTACACCTTC	CASSQTANYGYTF
-	TRBV4-1	-	TRBJ2-3	TGCGCCAGCAGCCAAGATTCGACAGGGCGGGGTGCAGATACGCAGTATTTT	CASSQDSTGRGADTQYF
TRBD1	TRBV7-6	-	TRBJ2-7	TGTGCCAGCAGCTTAGTTGGGGACAGTCAAGACGAGCAGTACTTC	CASSLVGDSQDEQYF
-	TRBV15	-	TRBJ1-2	TGTGCCACCAGCAGCTACCTAGGACATGGGTATGGCTACACCTTC	CATSSYLGHGYGYTF
-	TRBV28	-	TRBJ2-7	TGTGCCAGTCATACCGGGTCAAGGAGCGAGCAGTACTTC	CASHTGSRSEQYF
-	TRBV30	-	TRBJ1-1	TGTGCCTGGGCCGGCGGGGTGTGGACTGAAGCTTTCTTT	CAWAGGVWTEAFF
TRBD2	TRBV7-3	-	TRBJ2-5	TGTGCCAGCAGCTTAGGAGCGGGGGGCAGCCAAGAGACCCAGTACTTC	CASSLGAGGSQETQYF
-	TRBV19	few	TRBJ2-1	TGTGCCAGTAGTATAGATAATGCAGGGAAGTTCTTC	CASSIDNAGKFF
-	TRBV27	few	TRBJ1-5	TGTGCCAGCAGCCGGACAGTCAATCAGCCCCAGCATTTT	CASSRTVNQPQHF
-	TRBV7-8	few	TRBJ2-7	TGTGCCAGCAGCTTGTGGACAGCCCCCCACGAGCAGTACTTC	CASSLWTAPHEQYF
-	TRBV2	-	TRBJ2-3	TGTGCCAGCAGGACGAGGTGGACAGATACGCAGTATTTT	CASRTRWTDTQYF
-	TRBV5-1	few	TRBJ2-5	TGCGCCAGCAGCTTTGGAGGGGAAGAGACCCAGTACTTC	CASSFGGEETQYF
TRBD2	TRBV7-6	-	TRBJ2-7	TGTGCCAGCAGCTTAGGGGAGGGACTAGCGCTATGGTGGTTC	CASSLGEGLALWWF
TRBD1	TRBV28	once	TRBJ1-5	TGTGCCGGGGGGGGACAGGGGACGCCAGCGGGTCAGCCCCAGCATTTT	CAGGGQGTPAGQPQHF
-	TRBV6-1	-	TRBJ1-6	TGTGCCAGCACCGGAACAGGGAAACCTAATTCACCCCTCCACTTT	CASTGTGKPNSPLHF
TRBD2	TRBV6-5	few	TRBJ2-7	TGTGCCAGCAGTCCCCCGGGACTAGCGGACTACGAGCAGTACTTC	CASSPPGLADYEQYF
TRBD1	TRBV4-1	-	TRBJ1-2	TGCGCCAGCAGCTCCCGACAGGGACTAGACTATGGCTACACCTTC	CASSSRQGLDYGYTF
TRBD1	TRBV7-8	-	TRBJ2-3	TGTGCCAGCAGCTTGTACAGGGGGGGCACAGATACGCAGTATTTT	CASSLYRGGTDTQYF
-	TRBV18	-	TRBJ1-1	TGTGCCAGCACACTACAGGGTACGCTATCGAACACTGAAGCTTTCTTT	CASTLQGTLSNTEAFF
-	TRBV5-6	-	TRBJ1-1	TGTGCCAGCAGCAAGGGGATGGGCAACACTGAAGCTTTCTTT	CASSKGMGNTEAFF
-	TRBV7-9	-	TRBJ1-2	TGTGCCAGCAGCGATAGACTCCAGGGCTATGGCTACACCTTC	CASSDRLQGYGYTF
TRBD2	TRBV5-4	-	TRBJ2-3	TGTGCCAGCAGCTCCGGGACTAGCGTAGATACGCAGTATTTT	CASSSGTSVDTQYF
-	TRBV6-1	-	TRBJ1-5	TGTGCCAGCTCTCCCGGGAGCAATCAGCCCCAGCATTTT	CASSPGSNQPQHF
-	TRBV10-3	once	TRBJ2-7	TGTGCCATCAGTGTGGGCAGGGGGGACGAGCAGTACTTC	CAISVGRGDEQYF
TRBD2	TRBV5-1	few	TRBJ2-1	TGCGCCAGCAGCGCGGGACTAGCGTTCTACAATGAGCAGTTCTTC	CASSAGLAFYNEQFF
-	TRBV6-5	-	TRBJ2-1	TGTGCCAGCGGGGGGGGCTGGGAGAATGAGCAGTTCTTC	CASGGGWENEQFF
-	TRBV5-1	-	TRBJ2-5	TGCGCCAGCAGCTTAGCTCAGAGAGGGGGAATCCAAGAGACCCAGTACTTC	CASSLAQRGGIQETQYF
TRBD1	TRBV13	-	TRBJ2-1	TGTGCCAGCAGCCGAGAGGACAGGGGCTTATACAATGAGCAGTTCTTC	CASSREDRGLYNEQFF
-	TRBV4-3	-	TRBJ1-2	TGCGCCAGCAGCCCGGTTTATAGGAGAGGGGGTATCGCGAATGGAGGCTACACCTTC	CASSPVYRRGGIANGGYTF
-	TRBV28	medium-sized	TRBJ2-7	TGTGCCAGCAGTTCGGGACTTTTTAGCTACTACGAGCAGTACTTC	CASSSGLFSYYEQYF